The present entry profiles one T cell receptor (beta chain) with its context. V was cut by 0 bases and J by 5 bases, with 7 bases left in between. The CDR3 is 13 residues long. The germline V gene has CDR1 LGHDT and CDR2 YNNKEL (reference sequence). TCR cDNA molecules each carried a unique molecular identifier. TCRdb ran MiXCR on the 5' RACE reads and lists one entry per CDR3 protein. The sample comprises about 92,000 distinct CDR3 sequences, roughly 12% of which are singletons, and 35% to 45% rests with the top ten. The entry originates in a study of spatial heterogeneity in lung cancer. Time point here: sample taken at primary tumor resection. Unsorted samples of tumor, nontumor lung or frozen PBMC had their whole RNA sequenced. The donors comprised some 72 untreated early-stage non-small cell lung cancer patients.

This chain joins TRBV3-1 and TRBJ1-2, with D unresolved. This clonotype originated in a male donor with early-stage non-small cell lung cancer. Sample: PBMCs, taken at surgery. CDR3 amino acids: CASSQDVGYGYTF. For the CDR3, the DNA is TGTGCCAGCAGCCAAGATGTAGGGTATGGCTACACCTTC.